The subject of this entry is one T cell receptor (beta chain). This sample stems from a study of neoadjuvant anti-PD-1 for oral cavity cancer. As for the study in general: Most patients had three to four biweekly doses of 3 mg/kg nivolumab before resection. Patients without progression received a fourth nivolumab dose around day 43, then surgical resection on days 50-56.

The CDR3 extends over 13 amino acids. Trimming took 1 base from V and 2 from J, leaving 6 bases between them. Germline loops: CDR1 WSHSY, CDR2 SAAADI. Described time point: after neoadjuvant nivolumab, at surgical resection. No culture or expansion preceded analysis of these blood cells. Blood libraries mostly used roughly 500 ng genomic DNA, six replicates each. The protocol was immunoSEQ multiplex PCR, while the TCRdb copy is restricted to in-frame clones and leaves out a portion. The table records tens of thousands of clones, 85% to 90% of them present only once. This chain joins TRBV10-2 and TRBJ2-7; a possible D gene is TRBD1 (6 bases). The sequencing here drew on PBMCs, taken after nivolumab (anti-PD-1) treatment. The origin of this receptor is a person aged 35-79 years with oral cavity squamous cell carcinoma. The CDR3 DNA reads TGCGCCAGCAGTGAGTGGACAGCCTACGAGCAGTACTTC. Translation gives CASSEWTAYEQYF.